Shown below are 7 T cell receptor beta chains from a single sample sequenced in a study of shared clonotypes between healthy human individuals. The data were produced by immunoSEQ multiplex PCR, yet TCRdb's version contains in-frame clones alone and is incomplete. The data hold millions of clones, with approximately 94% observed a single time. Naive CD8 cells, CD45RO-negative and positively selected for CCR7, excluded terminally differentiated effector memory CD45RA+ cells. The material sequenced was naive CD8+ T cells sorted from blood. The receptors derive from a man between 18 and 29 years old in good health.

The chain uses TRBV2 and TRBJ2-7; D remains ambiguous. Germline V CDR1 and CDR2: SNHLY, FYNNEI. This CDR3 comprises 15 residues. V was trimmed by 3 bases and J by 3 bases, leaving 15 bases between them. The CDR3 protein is CASSDGYLHGYEQYF. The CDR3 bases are TGTGCCAGCAGTGACGGCTACCTCCACGGCTACGAGCAGTACTTC.

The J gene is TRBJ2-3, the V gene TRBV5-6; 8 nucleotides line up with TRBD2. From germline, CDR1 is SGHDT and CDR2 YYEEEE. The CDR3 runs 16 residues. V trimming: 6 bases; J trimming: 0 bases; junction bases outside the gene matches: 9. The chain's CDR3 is CASMTLAGHSTDTQYF. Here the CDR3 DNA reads TGTGCCAGCATGACTTTAGCGGGACACAGCACAGATACGCAGTATTTT.

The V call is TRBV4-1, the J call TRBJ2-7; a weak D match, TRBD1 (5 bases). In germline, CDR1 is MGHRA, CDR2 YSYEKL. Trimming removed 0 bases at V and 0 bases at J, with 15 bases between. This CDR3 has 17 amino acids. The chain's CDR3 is CASSQEIITGFSYEQYF. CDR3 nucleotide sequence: TGCGCCAGCAGCCAAGAAATAATTACAGGCTTCTCCTACGAGCAGTACTTC.

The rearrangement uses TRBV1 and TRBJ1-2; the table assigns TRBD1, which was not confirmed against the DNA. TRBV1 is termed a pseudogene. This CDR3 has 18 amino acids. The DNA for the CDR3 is TGCACCAGCAGCCCCGAGGACGTACACAGGGGGCGCGACTATGGCTACACCTTC. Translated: CTSSPEDVHRGRDYGYTF.

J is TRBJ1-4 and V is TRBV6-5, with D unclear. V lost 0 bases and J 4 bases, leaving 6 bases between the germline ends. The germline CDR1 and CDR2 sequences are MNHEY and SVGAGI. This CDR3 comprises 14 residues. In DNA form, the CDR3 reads TGTGCCAGCAGTTACTCGAAGCTTAATGAAAAACTGTTTTTT. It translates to CASSYSKLNEKLFF.

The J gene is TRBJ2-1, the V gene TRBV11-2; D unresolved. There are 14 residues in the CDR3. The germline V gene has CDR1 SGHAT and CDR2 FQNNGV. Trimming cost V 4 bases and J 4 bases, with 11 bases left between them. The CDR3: CASSSPLGYNEQFF. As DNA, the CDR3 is TGTGCCAGCAGCTCCCCATTGGGGTACAATGAGCAGTTCTTC.

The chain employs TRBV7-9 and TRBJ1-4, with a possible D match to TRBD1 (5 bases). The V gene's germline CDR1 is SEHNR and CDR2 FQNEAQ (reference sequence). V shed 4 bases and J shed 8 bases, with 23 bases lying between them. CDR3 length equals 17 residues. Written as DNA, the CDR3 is TGTGCCAGCAGCTCTCGCGCTTTGGGGGAGCATGGGGAAAAACTGTTTTTT. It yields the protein CASSSRALGEHGEKLFF.